This TCR beta chain was obtained from a study of regulatory T cells in long-lasting Graves disease. The study's findings and limits: Persistent disease showed a preference for TRBV28, TRBJ1-2 and TRBJ2-5.

To make TCR beta libraries, researchers used iRepertoire HTBI primers and Arm-PCR of CDR3 regions. Authors' data handling: Identified across the samples were around 62 TRBV segments and 14 TRBJ segments. TCRdb re-derived calls from the multiplex PCR reads in MiXCR, one entry per CDR3 protein. None of the V and J calls come from the authors' own analysis; TCRdb made them. Here the sample spans under 300,000 distinct CDR3 sequences, around 18% being singletons. Trimming at V came to 6 bases and at J to 8 bases, leaving 15 bases not matched to a gene. Germline V gene lookup returns CDR1 DFQATT and CDR2 SNEGSKA (reference sequence). The CDR3 is 17 residues long. This clonotype was recorded many times. Antigen: not known. Documented time point: newly diagnosed GD, antithyroid drugs for less than 3 months. The TCR library used RNA extracted from PBMCs. Patients hailed from an endocrinology department in Xi'an, China. Staff drew around 10 milliliters of peripheral blood into EDTA tubes.

The sequence was obtained from a female donor with Graves disease. Sequencing was performed on peripheral blood mononuclear cells (PBMCs), taken at new diagnosis, from a patient treated with antithyroid drugs. This chain uses TRBV20-1 with TRBJ2-1; 14 positions agree with TRBD2. DNA of the CDR3: TGCAGTGCGAGCGGGACTAGCGGGAGCCCGGTGGGCGATGAGCAGTTCTTC. This encodes CSASGTSGSPVGDEQFF.